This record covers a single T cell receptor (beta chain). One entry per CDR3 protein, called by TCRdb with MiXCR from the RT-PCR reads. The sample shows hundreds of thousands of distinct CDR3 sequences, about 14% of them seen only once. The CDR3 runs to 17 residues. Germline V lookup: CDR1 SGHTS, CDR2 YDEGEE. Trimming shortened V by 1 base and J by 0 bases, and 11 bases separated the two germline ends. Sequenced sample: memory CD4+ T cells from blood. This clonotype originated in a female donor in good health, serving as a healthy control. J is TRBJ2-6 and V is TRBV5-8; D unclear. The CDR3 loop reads CASSLYPESSGANVLTF. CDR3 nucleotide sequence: TGTGCCAGCAGCTTGTATCCGGAATCCTCTGGGGCCAACGTCCTGACTTTC.